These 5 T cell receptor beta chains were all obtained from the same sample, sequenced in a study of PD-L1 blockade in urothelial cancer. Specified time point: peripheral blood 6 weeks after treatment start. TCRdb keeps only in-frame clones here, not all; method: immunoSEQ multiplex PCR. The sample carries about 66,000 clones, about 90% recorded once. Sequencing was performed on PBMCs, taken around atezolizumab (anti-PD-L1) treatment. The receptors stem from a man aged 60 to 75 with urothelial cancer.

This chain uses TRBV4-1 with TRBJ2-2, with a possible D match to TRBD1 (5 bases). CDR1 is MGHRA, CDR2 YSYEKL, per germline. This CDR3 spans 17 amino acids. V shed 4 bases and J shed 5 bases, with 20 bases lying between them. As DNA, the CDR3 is TGCGCCAGCAGCCTCCCTATCGTGGGAACAGGAACCGGGGAGCTGTTTTTT. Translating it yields CASSLPIVGTGTGELFF.

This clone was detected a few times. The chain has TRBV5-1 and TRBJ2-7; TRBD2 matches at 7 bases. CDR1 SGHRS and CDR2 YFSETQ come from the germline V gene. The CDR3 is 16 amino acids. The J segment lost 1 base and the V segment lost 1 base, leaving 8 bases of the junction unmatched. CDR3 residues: CASSLSGGSASYEQYF. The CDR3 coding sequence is TGCGCCAGCAGCTTGTCCGGCGGGAGCGCTTCCTACGAGCAGTACTTC.

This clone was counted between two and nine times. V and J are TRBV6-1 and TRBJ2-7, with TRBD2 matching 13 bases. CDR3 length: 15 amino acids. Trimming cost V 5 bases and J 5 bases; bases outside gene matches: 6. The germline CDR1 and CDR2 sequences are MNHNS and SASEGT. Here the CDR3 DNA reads TGTGCCAGCAGTAAAACCGGGACTAGCGGGGACGAGCAGTACTTC. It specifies CASSKTGTSGDEQYF.

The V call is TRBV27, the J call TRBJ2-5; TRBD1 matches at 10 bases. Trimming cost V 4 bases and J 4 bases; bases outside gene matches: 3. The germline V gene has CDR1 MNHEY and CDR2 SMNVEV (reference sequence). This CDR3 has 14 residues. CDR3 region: CASSYGDRGETQYF. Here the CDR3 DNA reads TGTGCCAGCAGTTATGGGGACAGGGGAGAGACCCAGTACTTC.

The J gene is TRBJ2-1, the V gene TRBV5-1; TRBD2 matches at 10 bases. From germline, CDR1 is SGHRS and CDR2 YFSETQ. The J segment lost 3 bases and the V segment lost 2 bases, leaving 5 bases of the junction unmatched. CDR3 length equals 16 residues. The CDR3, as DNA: TGCGCCAGCAGCTTAGCCACTAGCGGGATCTACAATGAGCAGTTCTTC. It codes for CASSLATSGIYNEQFF.